The 23 T cell receptor beta chains below were found in one sample sequenced in a study of blood T cell repertoires in COVID-19. Sequencing was performed with immunoSEQ multiplex PCR; in TCRdb, only in-frame clones are kept and a portion is missing. This repertoire shows hundreds of thousands of clones, roughly 89% found once; its top ten account for approximately 5.7%. Sequencing was done on a sample of PBMCs or T cells enriched from blood (not recorded which). These receptors all come from a woman aged 35 to 49 who had recovered from COVID-19.

This chain uses TRBV3-1 (or the pseudogene TRBV3-2) with TRBJ1-3; possibly TRBD1 for D (6 bases). Germline CDR1 and CDR2: LGHDT and YNNKEL (reference sequence). The V and J ends lost 6 bases and 7 bases respectively, with 13 bases between them. The CDR3 is made up of 13 amino acids. The CDR3 here is CASSLGGANTIYF. Written as DNA, the CDR3 is TGTGCCAGCAGTCTAGGGGGGGCGAACACCATATATTTT.

CDR3 sequence (DNA): TGTGCCAGCAGCCCGAGGGTGTTCTTTGGCGGGAACTACGAGCAGTACTTC. Protein product: CASSPRVFFGGNYEQYF. The chain employs TRBV7-2 and TRBJ2-7, with D maybe TRBD2 (6 bases). Germline assignment: CDR1 SGHTA and CDR2 FQGNSA. The CDR3 loop spans 17 amino acids. Trimming pared 5 bases from V and 3 bases from J, leaving 23 bases between. The entire variable domain, with the rest obtained from reference TRBV7-2 and TRBJ2-7, is as follows: GAGVSQSPSNKVTEKGKDVELRCDPISGHTALYWYRQSLGQGLEFLIYFQGNSAPDKSGLPSDRFSAERTGGSVSTLTIQRTQQEDSAVYLCASSPRVFFGGNYEQYFGPGTRLTVT.

A single count supports this clone. CDR3 sequence reads: CSVEQGAITFF. In DNA, the CDR3 is TGCAGCGTTGAACAGGGGGCAATAACTTTCTTT. The chain carries TRBV29-1 and TRBJ1-1; TRBD1 agrees at 8 bases. Per germline, CDR1 SQVTM and CDR2 ANQGSEA. The V and J ends lost 2 bases and 12 bases, in that order; junction bases with no gene match: 5. CDR3 length: 11 amino acids.

V and J are TRBV27 and TRBJ2-2, with D unresolved. This CDR3 spans 14 amino acids. Germline V gives CDR1 MNHEY, CDR2 SMNVEV (reference sequence). Trimming took off 5 bases at V and 1 base at J, with 8 bases between the two ends. The DNA of the CDR3 is TGTGCCAGCAGTATAACAATGAACACCGGGGAGCTGTTTTTT. It codes for CASSITMNTGELFF.

J is TRBJ2-1 and V is TRBV9; TRBD2 matches 8 bases. This CDR3 region has 15 residues. Germline values: CDR1 SGDLS, CDR2 YYNGEE. The J segment lost 8 bases and the V segment lost 0 bases, leaving 7 bases of the junction unmatched. The CDR3 coding sequence is TGTGCCAGCAGCGTAGCAGCGGGAGTGATGGATGAGCAGTTCTTC. Translated: CASSVAAGVMDEQFF.

This clone was found once. The chain couples TRBV7-2 to TRBJ2-5, with 8 bases matching TRBD2. The CDR3 consists of 14 residues. V shed 3 bases, J shed 7 bases, and the junction held 7 bases outside the gene matches. Germline V gives CDR1 SGHTA, CDR2 FQGNSA. The CDR3 sequence: CASSFSTGGGTQYF. CDR3 bases: TGTGCCAGCAGCTTTTCGACGGGAGGGGGGACCCAGTACTTC. The full variable domain, with the rest looked up from reference TRBV7-2 and TRBJ2-5, is GAGVSQSPSNKVTEKGKDVELRCDPISGHTALYWYRQSLGQGLEFLIYFQGNSAPDKSGLPSDRFSAERTGGSVSTLTIQRTQQEDSAVYLCASSFSTGGGTQYFGPGTRLLVL.

The chain uses TRBV19 and TRBJ1-5; D perhaps matches TRBD1 (5 bases). The CDR3 covers 14 residues. The germline gives CDR1 LNHDA, CDR2 SQIVND (reference sequence). The V end was cut by 6 bases, the J end by 2 bases, with 11 bases between. The CDR3 loop is CASRIRDRNQPQHF. As DNA, the CDR3 is TGTGCCAGTAGAATCAGGGATCGCAATCAGCCCCAGCATTTT.

This clone was observed a single time. This chain links TRBV7-2 with TRBJ1-2; 8 nucleotides align to TRBD1. Germline CDR1 reads SGHTA; CDR2 reads FQGNSA. CDR3 length equals 12 residues. V was clipped by 5 bases and J by 6 bases; unmatched bases: 2. The CDR3: CASSADRDGYTF. In DNA form, the CDR3 reads TGTGCCAGCAGCGCGGACAGGGATGGCTACACCTTC.

V is TRBV5-1 and J is TRBJ2-1; D not resolved. The V gene's germline CDR1 is SGHRS and CDR2 YFSETQ. V lost 0 bases and J lost 10, with 8 bases in between. The CDR3 sequence is 12 residues long. CDR3: CASSLANQEQFF. The DNA for the CDR3 is TGCGCCAGCAGCTTGGCCAATCAGGAGCAGTTCTTC.

This rearrangement joins TRBV5-6 to TRBJ2-2; TRBD1 might be the D (5 bases). The V gene's germline CDR1 is SGHDT and CDR2 YYEEEE. There are 15 residues in the CDR3. The V and J ends lost 4 bases and 6 bases respectively, with 16 bases between them. The CDR3 loop reads CASSRMGLTPGELFF. CDR3 bases: TGTGCCAGCAGCAGAATGGGGCTAACCCCCGGGGAGCTGTTTTTT.

This chain joins TRBV2 and TRBJ1-5; 8 bases agree with TRBD1. This CDR3 region has 15 residues. V shed 5 bases, J shed 7 bases, and the junction held 10 bases outside the gene matches. Germline values: CDR1 SNHLY, CDR2 FYNNEI. CDR3 in DNA: TGTGCCAGCAGTCCCGGGCAGGGGGCGGGACAGCCCCAGCATTTT. This translates into CASSPGQGAGQPQHF.

V and J are TRBV7-3 and TRBJ2-2, with TRBD2 identical over 7 bases. In germline, CDR1 is SGHTA, CDR2 FQGTGA. V was pared by 3 bases and J by 5 bases, with 6 bases of the junction left unmatched. This CDR3 is built from 15 residues. The CDR3 sequence is CASSLFQRGTGELFF. The CDR3 coding sequence is TGTGCCAGCAGCTTGTTCCAGCGGGGAACCGGGGAGCTGTTTTTT.

J is TRBJ2-7 and V is TRBV19; D possibly corresponds to TRBD1 (6 bases). Germline V CDR1 and CDR2: LNHDA, SQIVND (reference sequence). CDR3 size: 12 residues. Trimming removed 5 bases at V and 6 bases at J, with 11 bases between. Here the CDR3 reads CASSSRTAEQYF. The CDR3 region has the DNA TGTGCCAGTAGTTCCCGGACAGCCGAGCAGTACTTC.

This clone was seen a single time. The rearrangement joins TRBV18 to TRBJ2-7; the match to TRBD1 covers 7 bases. The V and J ends lost 2 bases and 3 bases, in that order; junction bases with no gene match: 7. This CDR3 has 15 residues. Per the germline V gene, CDR1 is KGHSH and CDR2 is LQKENI. Here the CDR3 reads CASSPGTVVYYEQYF. The CDR3, as DNA: TGTGCCAGCTCACCAGGGACAGTGGTTTACTACGAGCAGTACTTC.

The rearrangement joins TRBV11-2 to TRBJ2-2, with 7 bases lining up with TRBD1. The CDR3 covers 15 residues. Germline CDR1 reads SGHAT; CDR2 reads FQNNGV. The V and J ends lost 5 bases and 4 bases, in that order; junction bases with no gene match: 7. CDR3: CASSLGQVSTGELFF. The CDR3 nucleotides are TGTGCCAGCAGCCTTGGACAGGTCAGCACCGGGGAGCTGTTTTTT.

This clone was seen only once. The chain links TRBV21-1 to TRBJ1-2. TRBV21-1 constitutes a pseudogene. This CDR3 region has 16 residues. The CDR3 sequence is CASNPTQGRRDYGYTF. CDR3 DNA: TGTGCCAGCAACCCAACTCAGGGTAGGAGGGACTATGGCTACACCTTC.

The chain couples TRBV20-1 to TRBJ2-5; no reliable D call. CDR1 and CDR2 from the germline V gene are DFQATT and SNEGSKA (reference sequence). The CDR3 consists of 11 residues. Between the trimmed V and J ends, which lost 1 base and 5 bases, there was a span of 5 bases. The CDR3 bases are TGCAGTGCTAGAGCCAGGGAGACCCAGTACTTC. Protein product: CSARARETQYF.

The chain couples TRBV7-2 to TRBJ2-2, with TRBD2 matching over 14 bases. Germline CDR1 SGHTA, CDR2 FQGNSA. Trimming at V came to 6 bases and at J to 5 bases, leaving 11 bases not matched to a gene. The CDR3 is 18 residues long. CDR3 region: CASSHAPGTSGRTGELFF. CDR3 DNA sequence: TGTGCCAGCAGTCACGCCCCCGGGACTAGCGGGAGAACCGGGGAGCTGTTTTTT.

This clone was recorded a few times. The rearrangement links TRBV27 to TRBJ2-2; D may be TRBD1 (6 bases). Germline CDR1 is MNHEY and CDR2 is SMNVEV (reference sequence). The CDR3 has 15 amino acids. With 5 bases removed from V and 6 bases from J, the gap between germline ends came to 16 bases. The CDR3 region is CASSHTRGAAGELFF. In DNA form, the CDR3 reads TGTGCCAGCAGTCATACCAGGGGAGCCGCCGGGGAGCTGTTTTTT.

The chain is built from TRBV1 and TRBJ1-5. TRBV1 is classified as a pseudogene. This CDR3 has 14 residues. This CDR3 reads CTSSWESHNQPQHF. The CDR3 DNA reads as TGCACCAGCAGCTGGGAGTCTCACAATCAGCCCCAGCATTTT.

The rearrangement joins TRBV2 to TRBJ2-3, with no clear D. V gave up 1 base and J gave up 9 bases, with 8 bases separating them. Germline loops: CDR1 SNHLY, CDR2 FYNNEI. The CDR3 is made up of 12 amino acids. The chain's CDR3 is CASSEEQRTQYF. DNA for the CDR3: TGTGCCAGCAGTGAAGAGCAAAGAACGCAGTATTTT.

The rearrangement joins TRBV27 to TRBJ1-5, with 8 bases lining up with TRBD1. Germline trimming cut 5 bases from V and 4 bases from J; bases unmatched to any gene: 7. Germline V lookup: CDR1 MNHEY, CDR2 SMNVEV (reference sequence). The CDR3 is 15 amino acids. The CDR3 nucleotides are TGTGCCAGCAGTAGAGGACAGGGACGGAATCAGCCCCAGCATTTT. Protein: CASSRGQGRNQPQHF.

The chain uses TRBV27 and TRBJ1-1, with a possible D match to TRBD1 (6 bases). The V gene lost 10 bases and the J gene lost 4 bases, with 22 bases spanning the gap. Germline CDR1 MNHEY, CDR2 SMNVEV (reference sequence). The CDR3 covers 15 residues. The CDR3 region has the DNA TGTGCCACCGTGAATGGGGGCTCGGGGAGCACTGAAGCTTTCTTT. It codes for CATVNGGSGSTEAFF.